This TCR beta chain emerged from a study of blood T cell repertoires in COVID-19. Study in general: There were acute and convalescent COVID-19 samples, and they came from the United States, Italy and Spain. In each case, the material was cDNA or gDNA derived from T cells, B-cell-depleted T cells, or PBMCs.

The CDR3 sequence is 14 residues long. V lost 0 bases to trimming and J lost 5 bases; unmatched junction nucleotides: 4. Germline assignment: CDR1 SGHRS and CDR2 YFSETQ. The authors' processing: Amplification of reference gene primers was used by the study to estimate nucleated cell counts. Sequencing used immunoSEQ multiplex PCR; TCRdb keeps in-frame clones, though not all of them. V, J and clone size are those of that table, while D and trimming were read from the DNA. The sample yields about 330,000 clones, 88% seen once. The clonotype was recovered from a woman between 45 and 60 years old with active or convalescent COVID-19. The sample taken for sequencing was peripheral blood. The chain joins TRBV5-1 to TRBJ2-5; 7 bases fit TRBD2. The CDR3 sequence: CASSLGLASETQYF. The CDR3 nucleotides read TGCGCCAGCAGCTTGGGACTAGCTTCGGAGACCCAGTACTTC.